These T cell receptor beta chains were read from a single sample in a study of blood T cell repertoires in COVID-19. TCRdb keeps only in-frame clones here, not all; method: immunoSEQ multiplex PCR. The data contain about 240,000 clones, just under 85% of them singletons. The sequencing input was peripheral blood. The source is a man in his fifties with acute or convalescent COVID-19. CDR3s include the opening cysteine and the closing phenylalanine or tryptophan. Each record gives: clone size, V gene, D gene, J gene, CDR3 protein, CDR3 DNA. A D gene is named only where the DNA matches it firmly. Clone size is given for some rows only: seen once, a few or many times, or a class if the clone is expanded.

clone_size: once
v_call: TRBV19
d_call: NA
j_call: TRBJ2-7
cdr3_aa: CASSGDTDYEQYF
cdr3_nt: TGTGCCTCCTCCGGGGACACGGACTACGAGCAGTACTTC

clone_size: NA
v_call: TRBV6-2/TRBV6-3
d_call: TRBD2
j_call: TRBJ2-2
cdr3_aa: CASSYFGTSSGELFF
cdr3_nt: TGTGCCAGCAGTTACTTTGGGACTAGTTCCGGGGAGCTGTTTTTT

clone_size: NA
v_call: TRBV6-2/TRBV6-3
d_call: TRBD2
j_call: TRBJ2-7
cdr3_aa: CASSSPGTSLFDEQYF
cdr3_nt: TGTGCCAGCAGTTCGCCAGGGACTAGTTTATTCGACGAGCAGTACTTC

clone_size: few
v_call: TRBV29-1
d_call: TRBD1
j_call: TRBJ1-2
cdr3_aa: CSVERGQGYGYTF
cdr3_nt: TGCAGCGTCGAAAGGGGACAGGGGTATGGCTACACCTTC

clone_size: NA
v_call: TRBV4-1
d_call: TRBD1
j_call: TRBJ1-1
cdr3_aa: CASSHRGQGTEAFF
cdr3_nt: TGCGCCAGCAGCCACCGCGGACAGGGGACTGAAGCTTTCTTT

clone_size: NA
v_call: TRBV27
d_call: TRBD2
j_call: TRBJ2-1
cdr3_aa: CASSSKRERLYNEQFF
cdr3_nt: TGTGCCAGCAGTTCCAAGCGGGAGCGTCTTTACAATGAGCAGTTCTTC

clone_size: once
v_call: TRBV19
d_call: TRBD1
j_call: TRBJ2-7
cdr3_aa: CASSILGTGRYEQYF
cdr3_nt: TGTGCCAGTAGTATCCTCGGGACAGGAAGGTACGAGCAGTACTTC

clone_size: NA
v_call: TRBV18
d_call: NA
j_call: TRBJ1-1
cdr3_aa: CASSPRLLEMNTEAFF
cdr3_nt: TGTGCCAGCTCACCACGATTACTCGAGATGAACACTGAAGCTTTCTTT

clone_size: NA
v_call: TRBV7-9
d_call: NA
j_call: TRBJ2-7
cdr3_aa: CASKKVGGRIHEQYF
cdr3_nt: TGTGCCAGCAAGAAGGTGGGGGGGCGCATCCACGAGCAGTACTTC

clone_size: NA
v_call: TRBV12-3/TRBV12-4
d_call: NA
j_call: TRBJ2-3
cdr3_aa: CVAGQNTDTQYF
cdr3_nt: TGTGTCGCGGGACAGAACACAGATACGCAGTATTTT

clone_size: NA
v_call: TRBV5-1
d_call: NA
j_call: TRBJ1-1
cdr3_aa: CASNLPGGRTEAFF
cdr3_nt: TGCGCCAGCAACCTCCCCGGAGGTCGTACTGAAGCTTTCTTT

clone_size: NA
v_call: TRBV9
d_call: TRBD1
j_call: TRBJ1-2
cdr3_aa: CASGDSYGYTF
cdr3_nt: TGTGCCAGCGGGGACAGTTATGGCTACACCTTC

clone_size: NA
v_call: TRBV30
d_call: NA
j_call: TRBJ2-5
cdr3_aa: CAWSWGGGYQETQYF
cdr3_nt: TGTGCCTGGAGCTGGGGTGGAGGGTACCAAGAGACCCAGTACTTC

clone_size: NA
v_call: TRBV6-5
d_call: NA
j_call: TRBJ2-1
cdr3_aa: CASGIQGSYNEQFF
cdr3_nt: TGTGCCAGCGGGATCCAGGGGTCCTACAATGAGCAGTTCTTC

clone_size: NA
v_call: TRBV27
d_call: TRBD2
j_call: TRBJ2-2
cdr3_aa: CASSWAGGPLAGELFF
cdr3_nt: TGTGCCAGCAGTTGGGCGGGAGGGCCTCTGGCCGGGGAGCTGTTTTTT

clone_size: NA
v_call: TRBV6-1
d_call: NA
j_call: TRBJ1-3
cdr3_aa: CASSGQVPSSGNTIYF
cdr3_nt: TGTGCCAGCAGTGGACAGGTCCCTTCCTCTGGAAACACCATATATTTT

clone_size: once
v_call: TRBV2
d_call: TRBD1
j_call: TRBJ1-6
cdr3_aa: CASSAGRGTGYNSPLHF
cdr3_nt: TGTGCCAGCAGTGCCGGAAGGGGGACAGGCTATAATTCACCCCTCCACTTT

clone_size: NA
v_call: TRBV6-2/TRBV6-3
d_call: TRBD1
j_call: TRBJ1-1
cdr3_aa: CASSWYGQGNTEAFF
cdr3_nt: TGTGCCAGCAGTTGGTATGGACAGGGGAACACTGAAGCTTTCTTT

clone_size: few
v_call: TRBV6-5
d_call: NA
j_call: TRBJ1-1
cdr3_aa: CASRDMNTEAFF
cdr3_nt: TGTGCCAGCAGGGACATGAACACTGAAGCTTTCTTT

clone_size: once
v_call: TRBV5-5
d_call: TRBD1
j_call: TRBJ1-1
cdr3_aa: CASSLDRVYEAFF
cdr3_nt: TGTGCCAGCAGTTTGGACAGGGTGTATGAAGCTTTCTTT

clone_size: NA
v_call: TRBV5-8
d_call: TRBD1
j_call: TRBJ2-3
cdr3_aa: CASSLFRGSTDTQYF
cdr3_nt: TGTGCCAGCAGCTTGTTCAGGGGGAGCACAGATACGCAGTATTTT

clone_size: NA
v_call: TRBV10-3
d_call: TRBD2
j_call: TRBJ2-3
cdr3_aa: CAISSGRATDTQYF
cdr3_nt: TGTGCCATCAGTAGCGGGAGGGCCACAGATACGCAGTATTTT

clone_size: NA
v_call: TRBV28
d_call: TRBD1
j_call: TRBJ1-5
cdr3_aa: CASSSQSRDSDQPQHF
cdr3_nt: TGTGCCAGCAGTTCCCAGTCCCGGGACAGCGATCAGCCCCAGCATTTT

clone_size: NA
v_call: TRBV9
d_call: TRBD1
j_call: TRBJ1-3
cdr3_aa: CASSDRQGPGNTIYF
cdr3_nt: TGTGCCAGCAGCGACCGACAGGGCCCTGGAAACACCATATATTTT

clone_size: NA
v_call: TRBV10-3
d_call: NA
j_call: TRBJ2-5
cdr3_aa: CAIRDGQREGETQYF
cdr3_nt: TGTGCCATCAGGGACGGACAGAGAGAGGGGGAGACCCAGTACTTC

clone_size: NA
v_call: TRBV19
d_call: NA
j_call: TRBJ2-2
cdr3_aa: CASMFTGLTGELFF
cdr3_nt: TGTGCCAGCATGTTTACAGGGTTAACCGGGGAGCTGTTTTTT

clone_size: NA
v_call: TRBV2
d_call: NA
j_call: TRBJ2-5
cdr3_aa: CASNRETQETQYF
cdr3_nt: TGTGCCAGCAATCGGGAGACACAAGAGACCCAGTACTTC

clone_size: NA
v_call: TRBV6-5
d_call: TRBD1
j_call: TRBJ1-2
cdr3_aa: CASSYLDRGNYYGYTF
cdr3_nt: TGTGCCAGCAGTTACCTAGACAGGGGAAATTACTATGGCTACACCTTC

clone_size: NA
v_call: TRBV11-2
d_call: NA
j_call: TRBJ1-2
cdr3_aa: CASGYREAYGYTF
cdr3_nt: TGTGCCAGCGGCTACAGGGAAGCGTATGGCTACACCTTC

clone_size: NA
v_call: TRBV27
d_call: NA
j_call: TRBJ2-7
cdr3_aa: CASRRGTGTAYEQYF
cdr3_nt: TGTGCCAGCCGGCGGGGGACAGGTACGGCCTACGAGCAGTACTTC

clone_size: NA
v_call: TRBV3-1/TRBV3-2
d_call: TRBD2
j_call: TRBJ2-7
cdr3_aa: CASSQEILAGETYEQYF
cdr3_nt: TGTGCCAGCAGCCAAGAAATCCTAGCGGGGGAGACCTACGAGCAGTACTTC

clone_size: NA
v_call: TRBV20-1
d_call: NA
j_call: TRBJ2-1
cdr3_aa: CSASLDSYNEQFF
cdr3_nt: TGCAGTGCTAGTTTAGACAGTTACAATGAGCAGTTCTTC

clone_size: NA
v_call: TRBV5-1
d_call: NA
j_call: TRBJ2-7
cdr3_aa: CASSVDSTYEQYF
cdr3_nt: TGCGCCAGCAGCGTGGACAGCACCTACGAGCAGTACTTC

clone_size: NA
v_call: TRBV15
d_call: TRBD1
j_call: TRBJ2-7
cdr3_aa: CATSTRTGNEQYF
cdr3_nt: TGTGCCACCAGCACGCGGACAGGGAACGAGCAGTACTTC

clone_size: NA
v_call: TRBV7-8
d_call: NA
j_call: TRBJ1-4
cdr3_aa: CASSLGGSSNEKLFF
cdr3_nt: TGTGCCAGCAGCTTAGGAGGGTCGTCTAATGAAAAACTGTTTTTT

clone_size: NA
v_call: TRBV24-1
d_call: TRBD1
j_call: TRBJ1-5
cdr3_aa: CATSPDRVDSNQPQHF
cdr3_nt: TGTGCCACCAGTCCAGACAGGGTGGATAGCAATCAGCCCCAGCATTTT

clone_size: NA
v_call: TRBV9
d_call: NA
j_call: TRBJ2-1
cdr3_aa: CASSLIDAEQFF
cdr3_nt: TGTGCCAGCAGCCTTATAGATGCTGAGCAGTTCTTC

clone_size: NA
v_call: TRBV4-1
d_call: NA
j_call: TRBJ2-2
cdr3_aa: CASSHDARNNGELFF
cdr3_nt: TGCGCCAGCAGCCATGATGCCAGGAACAACGGGGAGCTGTTTTTT

clone_size: NA
v_call: TRBV7-9
d_call: NA
j_call: TRBJ2-7
cdr3_aa: CASSTIGNSYF
cdr3_nt: TGTGCCAGCAGCACAATCGGGAACTCGTACTTC

clone_size: NA
v_call: TRBV6-4
d_call: NA
j_call: TRBJ2-1
cdr3_aa: CASSDSSRGAYNEQFF
cdr3_nt: TGTGCCAGCAGTGACTCGAGTCGGGGTGCCTACAATGAGCAGTTCTTC

clone_size: few
v_call: TRBV2
d_call: TRBD1
j_call: TRBJ1-6
cdr3_aa: CASSELGQTPYSPLHF
cdr3_nt: TGTGCCAGCAGTGAATTGGGACAGACTCCTTATTCACCCCTCCACTTT

clone_size: NA
v_call: TRBV27
d_call: NA
j_call: TRBJ1-5
cdr3_aa: CASSLGRASNQPQHF
cdr3_nt: TGTGCCAGCAGTTTAGGCAGGGCCAGCAATCAGCCCCAGCATTTT

clone_size: NA
v_call: TRBV3-1/TRBV3-2
d_call: NA
j_call: TRBJ1-2
cdr3_aa: CASSQDELSGYTF
cdr3_nt: TGTGCCAGCAGCCAAGATGAGTTGAGTGGCTACACCTTC

clone_size: NA
v_call: TRBV11-2
d_call: TRBD1
j_call: TRBJ1-2
cdr3_aa: CASSPPGQGLSYGYTF
cdr3_nt: TGTGCCAGCAGCCCGCCGGGACAGGGCTTAAGCTATGGCTACACCTTC

clone_size: NA
v_call: TRBV19
d_call: TRBD1
j_call: TRBJ1-1
cdr3_aa: CASSRQGTNTEAFF
cdr3_nt: TGTGCCAGTAGTCGACAGGGCACGAACACTGAAGCTTTCTTT

clone_size: NA
v_call: TRBV3-1/TRBV3-2
d_call: NA
j_call: TRBJ1-4
cdr3_aa: CASSQDPWGDSNEKLFF
cdr3_nt: TGTGCCAGCAGCCAAGATCCGTGGGGAGACTCAAATGAAAAACTGTTTTTT

clone_size: NA
v_call: TRBV5-5
d_call: TRBD1
j_call: TRBJ2-5
cdr3_aa: CASSLGTVAETQYF
cdr3_nt: TGTGCCAGCAGCCTTGGGACAGTTGCAGAGACCCAGTACTTC

clone_size: NA
v_call: TRBV2
d_call: NA
j_call: TRBJ2-7
cdr3_aa: CASRGRRGYEQYF
cdr3_nt: TGTGCCAGCCGAGGTAGGCGGGGATACGAGCAGTACTTC

clone_size: NA
v_call: TRBV3-1/TRBV3-2
d_call: TRBD1
j_call: TRBJ2-7
cdr3_aa: CASSQTGTGVYEQYF
cdr3_nt: TGTGCCAGCAGCCAAACCGGGACAGGAGTCTACGAGCAGTACTTC

clone_size: NA
v_call: TRBV10-2
d_call: NA
j_call: TRBJ1-5
cdr3_aa: CASSEGTPQPQHF
cdr3_nt: TGCGCCAGCAGTGAGGGCACCCCGCAGCCCCAGCATTTT